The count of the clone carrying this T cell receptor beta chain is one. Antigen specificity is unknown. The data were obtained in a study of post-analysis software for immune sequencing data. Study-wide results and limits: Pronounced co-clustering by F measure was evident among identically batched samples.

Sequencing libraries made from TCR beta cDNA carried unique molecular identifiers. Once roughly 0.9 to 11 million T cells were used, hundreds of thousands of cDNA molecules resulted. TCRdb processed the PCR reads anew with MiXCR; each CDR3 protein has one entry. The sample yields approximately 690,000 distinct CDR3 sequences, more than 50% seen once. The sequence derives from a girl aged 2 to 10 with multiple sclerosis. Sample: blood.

The DNA of the CDR3 is TGCAGCGTAGGACAGGGCCTAGGGAACTATGGCTACACCTTC. It translates to CSVGQGLGNYGYTF. The V call is TRBV29-1, the J call TRBJ1-2, with TRBD1 matching 8 bases. CDR1 SQVTM and CDR2 ANQGSEA come from the germline V gene. The CDR3 sequence is 14 residues long. J gave up 2 bases and V 6 bases, and 8 bases lay outside the gene matches.